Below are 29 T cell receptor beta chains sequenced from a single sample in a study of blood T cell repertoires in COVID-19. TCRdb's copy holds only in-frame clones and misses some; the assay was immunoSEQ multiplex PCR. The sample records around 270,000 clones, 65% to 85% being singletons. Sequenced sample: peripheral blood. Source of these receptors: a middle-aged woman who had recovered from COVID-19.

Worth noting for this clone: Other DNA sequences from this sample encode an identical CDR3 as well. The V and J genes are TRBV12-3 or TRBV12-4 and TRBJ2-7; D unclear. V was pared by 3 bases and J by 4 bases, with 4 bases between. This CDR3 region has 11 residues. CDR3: CASSFGYEQYF. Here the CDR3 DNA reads TGTGCCAGCAGTTTCGGGTACGAGCAGTACTTC.

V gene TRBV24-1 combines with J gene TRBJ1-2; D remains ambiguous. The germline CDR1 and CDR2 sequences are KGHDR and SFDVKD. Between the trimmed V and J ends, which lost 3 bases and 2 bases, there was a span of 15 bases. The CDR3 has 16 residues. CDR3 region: CATSDTRGGKNYGYTF. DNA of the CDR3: TGTGCCACCAGTGATACTAGAGGAGGGAAAAACTATGGCTACACCTTC.

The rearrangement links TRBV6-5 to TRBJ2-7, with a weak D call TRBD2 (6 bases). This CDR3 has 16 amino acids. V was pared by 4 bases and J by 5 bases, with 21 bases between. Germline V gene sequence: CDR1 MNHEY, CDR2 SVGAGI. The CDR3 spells CASSSPRQGGDHEQYF. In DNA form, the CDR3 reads TGTGCCAGCAGTTCCCCCCGCCAGGGAGGAGACCACGAGCAGTACTTC.

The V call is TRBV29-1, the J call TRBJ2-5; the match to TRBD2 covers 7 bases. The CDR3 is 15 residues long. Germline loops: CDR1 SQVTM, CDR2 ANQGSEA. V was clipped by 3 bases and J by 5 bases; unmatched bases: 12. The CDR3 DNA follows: TGCAGCGTTGATGGGACTACCCGAGGAGATGAGACCCAGTACTTC. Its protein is CSVDGTTRGDETQYF.

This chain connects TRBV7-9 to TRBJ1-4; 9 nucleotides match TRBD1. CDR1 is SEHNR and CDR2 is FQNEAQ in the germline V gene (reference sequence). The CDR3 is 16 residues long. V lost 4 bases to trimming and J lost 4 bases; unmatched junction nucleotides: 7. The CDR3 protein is CASSWDGTGNNEKLFF. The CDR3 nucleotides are TGTGCCAGCAGCTGGGACGGGACAGGGAATAATGAAAAACTGTTTTTT.

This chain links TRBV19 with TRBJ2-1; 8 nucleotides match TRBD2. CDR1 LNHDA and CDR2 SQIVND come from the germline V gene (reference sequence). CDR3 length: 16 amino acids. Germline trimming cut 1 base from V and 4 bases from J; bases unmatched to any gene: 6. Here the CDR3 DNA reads TGTGCCAGTAGTATAGTTCCAGCGGGGGTGTACAATGAGCAGTTCTTC. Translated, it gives CASSIVPAGVYNEQFF.

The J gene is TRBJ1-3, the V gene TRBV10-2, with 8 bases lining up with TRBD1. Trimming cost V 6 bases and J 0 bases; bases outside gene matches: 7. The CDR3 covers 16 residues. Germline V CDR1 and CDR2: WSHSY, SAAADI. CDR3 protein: CASSPPQGASGNTIYF. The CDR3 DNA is TGCGCCAGCAGCCCCCCGCAGGGGGCCTCTGGAAACACCATATATTTT.

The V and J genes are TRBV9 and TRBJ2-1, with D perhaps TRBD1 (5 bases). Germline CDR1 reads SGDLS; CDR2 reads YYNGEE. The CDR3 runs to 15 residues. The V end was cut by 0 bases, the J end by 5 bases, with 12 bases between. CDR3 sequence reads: CASSVATGSHNEQFF. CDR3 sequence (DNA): TGTGCCAGCAGCGTAGCCACAGGTAGCCACAATGAGCAGTTCTTC.

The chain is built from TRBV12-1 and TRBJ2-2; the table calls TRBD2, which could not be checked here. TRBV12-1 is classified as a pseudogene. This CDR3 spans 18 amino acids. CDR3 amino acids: CASSLGLAGGSNTGELFF. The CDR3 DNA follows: TGTGCCAGCAGCCTGGGACTAGCGGGGGGCTCGAACACCGGGGAGCTGTTTTTT.

CDR3 bases: TGTGCCAGCAGCTTCTTCAGGGGCAATCAGCCCCAGCATTTT. Protein: CASSFFRGNQPQHF. The chain recombines TRBV7-2 with TRBJ1-5; D perhaps matches TRBD1 (5 bases). From germline, CDR1 is SGHTA and CDR2 FQGNSA. The CDR3 runs to 14 residues. Trimming stripped 3 bases from V and 2 bases from J, with 8 bases between. The whole variable domain, remainder taken from reference TRBV7-2 and TRBJ1-5, is GAGVSQSPSNKVTEKGKDVELRCDPISGHTALYWYRQSLGQGLEFLIYFQGNSAPDKSGLPSDRFSAERTGGSVSTLTIQRTQQEDSAVYLCASSFFRGNQPQHFGDGTRLSIL.

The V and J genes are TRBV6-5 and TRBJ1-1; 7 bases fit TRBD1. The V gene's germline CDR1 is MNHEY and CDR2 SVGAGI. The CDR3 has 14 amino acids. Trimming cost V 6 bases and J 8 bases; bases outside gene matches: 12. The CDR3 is CASSLNRDSGEAFF. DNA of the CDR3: TGTGCCAGCAGCCTAAACCGGGACAGCGGCGAAGCTTTCTTT.

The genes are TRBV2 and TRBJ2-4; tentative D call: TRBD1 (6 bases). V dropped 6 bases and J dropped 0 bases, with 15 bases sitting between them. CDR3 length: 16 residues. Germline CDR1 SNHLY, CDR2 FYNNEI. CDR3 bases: TGTGCCAGCAGCGTAGGGGGTAGGTTAGCCAAAAACATTCAGTACTTC. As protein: CASSVGGRLAKNIQYF.

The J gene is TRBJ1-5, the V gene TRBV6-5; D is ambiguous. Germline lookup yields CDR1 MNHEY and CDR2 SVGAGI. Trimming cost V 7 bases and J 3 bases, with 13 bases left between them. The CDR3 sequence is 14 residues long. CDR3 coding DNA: TGTGCCAGCAATGGAGGACTGGCCAATCAGCCCCAGCATTTT. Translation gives CASNGGLANQPQHF.

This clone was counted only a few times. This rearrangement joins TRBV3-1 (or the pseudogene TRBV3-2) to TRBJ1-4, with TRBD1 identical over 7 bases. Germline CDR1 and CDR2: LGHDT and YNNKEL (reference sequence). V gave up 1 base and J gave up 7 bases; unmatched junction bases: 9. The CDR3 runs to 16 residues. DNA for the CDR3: TGTGCCAGCAGCCAAGGAGGGCCAGGGGGACCTGAAAAACTGTTTTTT. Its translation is CASSQGGPGGPEKLFF.

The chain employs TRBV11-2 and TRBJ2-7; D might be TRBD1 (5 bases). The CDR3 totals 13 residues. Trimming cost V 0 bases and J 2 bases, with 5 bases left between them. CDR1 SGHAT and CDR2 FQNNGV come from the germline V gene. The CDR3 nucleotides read TGTGCCAGCAGCTTAGAGGACACCTACGAGCAGTACTTC. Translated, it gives CASSLEDTYEQYF.

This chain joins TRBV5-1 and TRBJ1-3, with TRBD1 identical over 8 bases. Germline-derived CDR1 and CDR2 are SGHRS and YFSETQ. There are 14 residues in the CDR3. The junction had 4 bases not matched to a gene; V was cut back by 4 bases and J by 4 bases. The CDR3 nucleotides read TGCGCCAGCAGCCCGAGGACAGGGGGAAACACCATATATTTT. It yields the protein CASSPRTGGNTIYF.

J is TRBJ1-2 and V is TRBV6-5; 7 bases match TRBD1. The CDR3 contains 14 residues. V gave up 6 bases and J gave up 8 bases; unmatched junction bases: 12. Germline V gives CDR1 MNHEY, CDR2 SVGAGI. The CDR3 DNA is TGTGCCAGCAGAACCTCGGGGACAGCCGCCGGCTACACCTTC. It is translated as CASRTSGTAAGYTF.

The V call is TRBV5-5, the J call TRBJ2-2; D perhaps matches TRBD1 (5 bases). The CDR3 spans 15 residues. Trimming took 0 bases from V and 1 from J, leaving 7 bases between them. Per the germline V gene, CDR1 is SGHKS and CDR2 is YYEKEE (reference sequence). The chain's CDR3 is CASSLVGQNTGELFF. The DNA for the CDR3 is TGTGCCAGCAGCTTGGTCGGACAGAACACCGGGGAGCTGTTTTTT.

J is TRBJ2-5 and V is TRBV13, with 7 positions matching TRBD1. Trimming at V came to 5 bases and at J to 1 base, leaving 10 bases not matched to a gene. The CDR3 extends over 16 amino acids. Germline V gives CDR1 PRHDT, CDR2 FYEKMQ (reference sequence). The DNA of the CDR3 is TGTGCCAGCAGCATCCGGGACAGACCTTTCCAAGAGACCCAGTACTTC. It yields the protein CASSIRDRPFQETQYF.

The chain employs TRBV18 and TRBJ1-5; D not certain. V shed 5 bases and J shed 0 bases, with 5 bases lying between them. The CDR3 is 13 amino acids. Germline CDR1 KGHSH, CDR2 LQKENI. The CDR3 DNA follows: TGTGCCAGCTCAAATTATAGCAATCAGCCCCAGCATTTT. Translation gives CASSNYSNQPQHF.

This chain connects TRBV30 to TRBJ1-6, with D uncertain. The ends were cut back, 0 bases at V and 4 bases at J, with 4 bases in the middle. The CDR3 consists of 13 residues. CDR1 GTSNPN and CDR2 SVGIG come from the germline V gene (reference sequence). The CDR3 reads CAWSVQYNSPLHF. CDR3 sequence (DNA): TGTGCCTGGAGTGTGCAGTATAATTCACCCCTCCACTTT. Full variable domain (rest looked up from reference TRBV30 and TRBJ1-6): SQTIHQWPATLVQPVGSPLSLECTVEGTSNPNLYWYRQAAGRGLQLLFYSVGIGQISSEVPQNLSASRPQDRQFILSSKKLLLSDSGFYLCAWSVQYNSPLHFGNGTRLTVT.

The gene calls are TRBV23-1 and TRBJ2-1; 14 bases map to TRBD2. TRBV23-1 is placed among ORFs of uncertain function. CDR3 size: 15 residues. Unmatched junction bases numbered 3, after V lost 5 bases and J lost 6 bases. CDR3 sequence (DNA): TGCGCCAGCAGTAAAGGACTAGCGGGGGGCAATGAGCAGTTCTTC. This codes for CASSKGLAGGNEQFF.

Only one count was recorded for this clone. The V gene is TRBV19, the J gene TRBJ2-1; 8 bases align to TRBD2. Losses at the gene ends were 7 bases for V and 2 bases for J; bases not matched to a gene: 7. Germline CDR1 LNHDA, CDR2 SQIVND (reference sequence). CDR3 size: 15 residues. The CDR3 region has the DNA TGTGCCAGTATCCCGCCGGGGGGGGCCTACAATGAGCAGTTCTTC. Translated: CASIPPGGAYNEQFF.

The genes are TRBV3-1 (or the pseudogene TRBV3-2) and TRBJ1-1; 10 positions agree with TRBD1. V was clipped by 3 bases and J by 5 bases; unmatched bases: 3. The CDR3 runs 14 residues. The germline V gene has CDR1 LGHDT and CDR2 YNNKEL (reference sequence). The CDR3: CASSHKDRGTEAFF. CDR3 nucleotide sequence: TGTGCCAGCAGCCATAAGGACAGGGGGACTGAAGCTTTCTTT.

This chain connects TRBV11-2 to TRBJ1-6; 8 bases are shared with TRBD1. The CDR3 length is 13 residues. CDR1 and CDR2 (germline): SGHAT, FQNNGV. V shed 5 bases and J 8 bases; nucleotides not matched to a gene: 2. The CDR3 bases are TGTGCCAGCAGCGACAGGGGTTATTCACCCCTCCACTTT. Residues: CASSDRGYSPLHF.

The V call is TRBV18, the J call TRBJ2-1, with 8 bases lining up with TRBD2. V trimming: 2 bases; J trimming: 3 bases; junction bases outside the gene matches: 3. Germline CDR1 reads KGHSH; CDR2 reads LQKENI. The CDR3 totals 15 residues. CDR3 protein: CASSPNGGVYNEQFF. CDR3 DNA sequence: TGTGCCAGCTCACCAAACGGGGGGGTCTACAATGAGCAGTTCTTC.

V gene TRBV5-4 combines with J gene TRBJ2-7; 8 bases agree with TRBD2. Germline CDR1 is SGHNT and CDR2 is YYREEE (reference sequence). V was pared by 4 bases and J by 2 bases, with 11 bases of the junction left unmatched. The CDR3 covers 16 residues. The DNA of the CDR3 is TGTGCCAGCAGCCCGGGGGGGGCCAGGGGAGCCTACGAGCAGTACTTC. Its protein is CASSPGGARGAYEQYF. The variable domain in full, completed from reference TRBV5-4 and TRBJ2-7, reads ETGVTQSPTHLIKTRGQQVTLRCSSQSGHNTVSWYQQALGQGPQFIFQYYREEENGRGNFPPRFSGLQFPNYSSELNVNALELDDSALYLCASSPGGARGAYEQYFGPGTRLTVT.

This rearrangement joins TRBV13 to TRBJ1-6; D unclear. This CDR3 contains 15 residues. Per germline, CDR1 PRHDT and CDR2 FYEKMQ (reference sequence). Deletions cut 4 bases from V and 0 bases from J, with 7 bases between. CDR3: CASSSVSSYNSPLHF. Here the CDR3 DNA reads TGTGCCAGCAGCTCGGTGAGCTCCTATAATTCACCCCTCCACTTT.

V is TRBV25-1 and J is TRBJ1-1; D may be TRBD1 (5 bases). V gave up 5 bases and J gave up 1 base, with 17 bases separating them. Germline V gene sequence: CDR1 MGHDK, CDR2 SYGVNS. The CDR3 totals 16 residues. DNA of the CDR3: TGTGCCAGCAGTTATGGCGGTGGCAGGGCGAACACTGAAGCTTTCTTT. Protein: CASSYGGGRANTEAFF.